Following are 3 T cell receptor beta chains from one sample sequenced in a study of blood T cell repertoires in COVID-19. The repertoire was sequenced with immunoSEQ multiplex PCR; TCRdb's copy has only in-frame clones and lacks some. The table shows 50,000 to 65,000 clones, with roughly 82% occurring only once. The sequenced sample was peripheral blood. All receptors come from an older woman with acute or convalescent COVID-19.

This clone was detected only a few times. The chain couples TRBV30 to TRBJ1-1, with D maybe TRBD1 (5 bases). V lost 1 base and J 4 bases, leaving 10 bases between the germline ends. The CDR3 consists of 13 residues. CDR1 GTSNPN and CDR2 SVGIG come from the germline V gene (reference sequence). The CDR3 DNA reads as TGTGCCTGGAGTGGGGGGGTTGGCACTGAAGCTTTCTTT. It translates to CAWSGGVGTEAFF.

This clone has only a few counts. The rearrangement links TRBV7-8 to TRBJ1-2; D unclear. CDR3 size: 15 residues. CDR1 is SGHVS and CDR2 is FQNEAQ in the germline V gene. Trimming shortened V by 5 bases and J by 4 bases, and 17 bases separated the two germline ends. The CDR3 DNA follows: TGTGCCAGCAGCCTCGTTTCCGGGGAGTTCTATGGCTACACCTTC. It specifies CASSLVSGEFYGYTF.

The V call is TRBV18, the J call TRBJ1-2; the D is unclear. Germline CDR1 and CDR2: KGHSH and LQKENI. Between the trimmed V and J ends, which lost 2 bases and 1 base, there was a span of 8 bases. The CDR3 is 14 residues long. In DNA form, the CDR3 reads TGTGCCAGCTCACCAGAGAACGGTAACTATGGCTACACCTTC. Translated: CASSPENGNYGYTF. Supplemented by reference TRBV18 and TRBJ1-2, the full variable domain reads NAGVMQNPRHLVRRRGQEARLRCSPMKGHSHVYWYRQLPEEGLKFMVYLQKENIIDESGMPKERFSAEFPKEGPSILRIQQVVRGDSAAYFCASSPENGNYGYTFGSGTRLTVV.